These 31 T cell receptor beta chains came from one sample sequenced in a study of blood T cell repertoires in COVID-19. The repertoire was sequenced with immunoSEQ multiplex PCR; TCRdb's copy has only in-frame clones and lacks some. This repertoire shows about 220,000 clones, about four fifths found once; its top ten account for 4.8%. Sequenced input: PBMCs or T cells enriched from blood (not recorded which). Every receptor here comes from a woman in her forties or fifties who had been exposed to COVID-19.

This clone was picked up one time. The V and J genes are TRBV5-6 and TRBJ1-6, with 7 nucleotides matching TRBD1. Germline CDR1 reads SGHDT; CDR2 reads YYEEEE. The CDR3 loop spans 16 amino acids. J gave up 14 bases and V 0 bases, and 14 bases lay outside the gene matches. CDR3 protein: CASSLDLGDSQFTLHF. DNA of the CDR3: TGTGCCAGCAGCTTGGATCTCGGGGACAGCCAGTTCACCCTCCACTTT.

V and J are TRBV19 and TRBJ2-5; TRBD1 is a possible D gene (6 bases). Germline V lookup: CDR1 LNHDA, CDR2 SQIVND (reference sequence). V gave up 2 bases and J gave up 5 bases, with 12 bases separating them. The CDR3 runs to 14 residues. The CDR3 reads CASSITGSGETQYF. As DNA, the CDR3 is TGTGCCAGTAGTATAACAGGGTCGGGGGAGACCCAGTACTTC.

The CDR3 bases are TGTGCCAGCAGTTGGGGGGTATACACTGAAGCTTTCTTT. Amino acid sequence: CASSWGVYTEAFF. The chain recombines TRBV27 with TRBJ1-1; perhaps TRBD1 as D (5 bases). V was trimmed by 4 bases and J by 3 bases, leaving 9 bases between them. Germline V lookup: CDR1 MNHEY, CDR2 SMNVEV (reference sequence). The CDR3 loop spans 13 amino acids.

This clone came up once. V usage is TRBV4-3 and J usage is TRBJ1-4; the D is unclear. From germline, CDR1 is LGHNA and CDR2 YSLEER. The V end lost 0 bases, the J end lost 4 bases, and 6 bases lay between the germline ends. The CDR3 is made up of 14 amino acids. CDR3 coding DNA: TGCGCCAGCAGCCAAGAACTGATTAATGAAAAACTGTTTTTT. Protein product: CASSQELINEKLFF.

The chain carries TRBV19 and TRBJ1-1; D perhaps matches TRBD1 (6 bases). The CDR3 runs 14 residues. Germline loops: CDR1 LNHDA, CDR2 SQIVND (reference sequence). V lost 5 bases, J lost 5 bases, and 15 bases lay in between. Here the CDR3 reads CASSPDRKYTEAFF. The CDR3 bases are TGTGCCAGTAGTCCCGACAGGAAGTATACTGAAGCTTTCTTT.

This chain joins TRBV9 and TRBJ2-3; tentative D call: TRBD1 (5 bases). This CDR3 region has 15 residues. With 7 bases removed from V and 3 bases from J, the gap between germline ends came to 18 bases. In germline, CDR1 is SGDLS, CDR2 YYNGEE. This CDR3 reads CASGVTGSRTDTQYF. Here the CDR3 DNA reads TGTGCCAGCGGAGTAACAGGTTCTCGGACAGATACGCAGTATTTT.

The V and J genes are TRBV9 and TRBJ2-2, with D perhaps TRBD2 (6 bases). CDR3 length: 15 amino acids. Germline values: CDR1 SGDLS, CDR2 YYNGEE. The germline V and J ends were trimmed by 4 bases and 4 bases, with 14 bases remaining between them. CDR3 residues: CASSPFQGGTGELFF. The CDR3 region has the DNA TGTGCCAGCAGCCCCTTTCAGGGAGGCACCGGGGAGCTGTTTTTT.

This clone was counted only a few times. This chain uses TRBV7-9 with TRBJ2-3, with a weak D call TRBD2 (6 bases). Trimming removed 6 bases from V and 4 bases from J, with 17 bases in between. There are 15 residues in the CDR3. The germline V gene encodes CDR1 SEHNR and CDR2 FQNEAQ (reference sequence). The CDR3 coding sequence is TGTGCCAGCAGTCAAAGTTTAGGGACTGCAGATACGCAGTATTTT. It encodes CASSQSLGTADTQYF.

This rearrangement joins TRBV19 to TRBJ1-4; 7 bases fit TRBD1. The junction had 8 bases not matched to a gene; V was cut back by 6 bases and J by 7 bases. Per the germline V gene, CDR1 is LNHDA and CDR2 is SQIVND (reference sequence). The CDR3 spans 14 residues. CDR3 sequence reads: CASSPKTGVEKLFF. DNA of the CDR3: TGTGCCAGTAGCCCCAAAACAGGGGTTGAAAAACTGTTTTTT.

In its sample, this clone was seen a few times. The chain couples TRBV6-6 to TRBJ1-1; D not certain. The CDR3 length is 12 residues. In germline, CDR1 is MNHNY, CDR2 SVGAGI (reference sequence). With 5 bases removed from V and 3 bases from J, the gap between germline ends came to 7 bases. CDR3 amino acids: CASSIGDTEAFF. CDR3 DNA: TGTGCCAGCAGTATCGGGGACACTGAAGCTTTCTTT.

The V gene is TRBV13, the J gene TRBJ2-1, with D tentatively TRBD1 (6 bases). With 5 bases removed from V and 8 bases from J, the gap between germline ends came to 10 bases. Per germline, CDR1 PRHDT and CDR2 FYEKMQ (reference sequence). CDR3 length: 12 amino acids. CDR3 sequence reads: CASSTGFDEQFF. CDR3 coding DNA: TGTGCCAGCAGCACAGGGTTTGATGAGCAGTTCTTC.

V gene TRBV3-1 (or the pseudogene TRBV3-2) combines with J gene TRBJ2-1; D uncertain. The CDR3 covers 11 residues. V was cut by 4 bases and J by 6 bases, with 4 bases left in between. CDR1 is LGHDT, CDR2 YNNKEL, per germline (reference sequence). Here the CDR3 reads CASSPINEQFF. The CDR3 bases are TGTGCCAGCAGCCCAATCAATGAGCAGTTCTTC.

The chain uses TRBV29-1 and TRBJ1-2; no reliable D call. The V end was cut by 4 bases, the J end by 4 bases, with 10 bases between. The V gene's germline CDR1 is SQVTM and CDR2 ANQGSEA. The CDR3 is 12 residues long. The CDR3 spells CSVGAATYGYTF. CDR3 sequence (DNA): TGCAGCGTTGGGGCAGCCACCTATGGCTACACCTTC.

This clone was seen just once. The chain is built from TRBV29-1 and TRBJ2-3; 8 bases match TRBD2. Germline V gene data show CDR1 as SQVTM and CDR2 as ANQGSEA. This CDR3 region has 14 residues. V lost 5 bases and J lost 3; bases outside the gene matches: 7. CDR3 coding DNA: TGCAGCGTTTCCTCGAGCGGGGGAACAGATACGCAGTATTTT. This translates into CSVSSSGGTDTQYF.

The chain couples TRBV11-1 to TRBJ1-1; 7 nucleotides agree with TRBD1. The germline gives CDR1 SGHAT, CDR2 FQDESV (reference sequence). After removal of 5 bases from V and 5 bases from J, the junction contained 11 bases not matched to a gene. The CDR3 consists of 15 residues. The CDR3 region is CASSGGGRGRTEAFF. CDR3 coding DNA: TGTGCCAGCAGCGGAGGGGGCAGAGGGAGGACTGAAGCTTTCTTT.

V gene TRBV10-2 combines with J gene TRBJ1-5; unclear D gene. Per germline, CDR1 WSHSY and CDR2 SAAADI. The V and J ends lost 0 bases and 0 bases respectively, with 6 bases between them. The CDR3 runs to 15 residues. The CDR3 DNA follows: TGCGCCAGCAGTGAGTCGTCGAGTAGCAATCAGCCCCAGCATTTT. Amino acids: CASSESSSSNQPQHF.

V is TRBV28 and J is TRBJ1-5; maybe TRBD1 (5 bases). This CDR3 is built from 14 residues. V was cut by 3 bases and J by 4 bases, with 10 bases left in between. CDR1 and CDR2 (germline): MDHEN, SYDVKM. Written as DNA, the CDR3 is TGTGCCAGCAGTTTGGAGGGGTTAAATCAGCCCCAGCATTTT. As protein: CASSLEGLNQPQHF.

V usage is TRBV3-1 (or the pseudogene TRBV3-2) and J usage is TRBJ2-4; 7 positions match TRBD2. After removal of 5 bases from V and 3 bases from J, the junction contained 16 bases not matched to a gene. The germline gives CDR1 LGHDT, CDR2 YNNKEL (reference sequence). CDR3 length: 18 residues. CDR3 sequence: CASSSQGGGMVSKNIQYF. The CDR3 bases are TGTGCCAGCAGCTCCCAGGGCGGGGGTATGGTGAGCAAAAACATTCAGTACTTC.

The V call is TRBV6-5, the J call TRBJ1-2; D not resolved. The germline V gene encodes CDR1 MNHEY and CDR2 SVGAGI. Trimming shortened V by 7 bases and J by 7 bases, and 16 bases separated the two germline ends. This CDR3 contains 13 residues. The CDR3 sequence is CASNGNSIGGYTF. The CDR3 DNA is TGTGCCAGCAACGGGAACTCAATCGGTGGCTACACCTTC.

V and J are TRBV19 and TRBJ2-6; D possibly corresponds to TRBD2 (6 bases). The CDR3 length is 15 residues. Looked up from germline, CDR1 is LNHDA and CDR2 is SQIVND (reference sequence). Trimming took off 11 bases at V and 4 bases at J, with 18 bases between the two ends. Here the CDR3 reads CASRRGSAGANVLTF. The CDR3 DNA reads as TGTGCCTCCAGGAGGGGTTCTGCGGGGGCCAACGTCCTGACTTTC.

The chain has TRBV29-1 and TRBJ1-2; 10 bases map to TRBD1. J gave up 3 bases and V 7 bases, and 11 bases lay outside the gene matches. The CDR3 is 15 amino acids. CDR1 is SQVTM, CDR2 ANQGSEA, per germline. The CDR3 loop reads CSGSKLGTGDYGYTF. CDR3 bases: TGCAGCGGCTCCAAACTCGGGACAGGGGACTATGGCTACACCTTC. The full variable domain, completed using reference TRBV29-1 and TRBJ1-2, is SAVISQKPSRDICQRGTSLTIQCQVDSQVTMMFWYRQQPGQSLTLIATANQGSEATYESGFVIDKFPISRPNLTFSTLTVSNMSPEDSSIYLCSGSKLGTGDYGYTFGSGTRLTVV.

The V and J genes are TRBV11-3 and TRBJ1-3; D remains ambiguous. V was clipped by 1 base and J by 2 bases, with 6 bases between them. Per the germline V gene, CDR1 is SGHNT and CDR2 is YENEEA. The CDR3 totals 14 residues. CDR3 coding DNA: TGTGCCAGCAGCTTAGGGGGAGCTGGAAACACCATATATTTT. Its protein is CASSLGGAGNTIYF.

V gene TRBV7-8 combines with J gene TRBJ1-3; D unclear. Trimming pared 2 bases from V and 2 bases from J, leaving 10 bases between. The length of the CDR3 is 15 residues. Germline V gene data show CDR1 as SGHVS and CDR2 as FQNEAQ. The CDR3 DNA reads as TGTGCCAGCAGCTTAAGCAGGATAGCTGGAAACACCATATATTTT. It encodes CASSLSRIAGNTIYF.

The chain links TRBV5-5 to TRBJ1-2; D perhaps matches TRBD1 (5 bases). CDR1 is SGHKS, CDR2 YYEKEE, per germline (reference sequence). V lost 4 bases and J 1 base, leaving 17 bases between the germline ends. There are 16 residues in the CDR3. The CDR3 is CASSVSQGGNNYGYTF. The CDR3 DNA reads as TGTGCCAGCAGCGTAAGCCAGGGAGGGAATAACTATGGCTACACCTTC.

This chain links TRBV3-1 (or the pseudogene TRBV3-2) with TRBJ2-7; no clear D. The CDR3 spans 12 residues. Germline V gene sequence: CDR1 LGHDT, CDR2 YNNKEL (reference sequence). The V end was cut by 3 bases, the J end by 5 bases, with 8 bases between. As DNA, the CDR3 is TGTGCCAGCAGCCAGTCGGAGCACGAGCAGTACTTC. This codes for CASSQSEHEQYF.

This clone is a singleton in its sample. This rearrangement joins TRBV28 to TRBJ2-3; 9 positions match TRBD2. This CDR3 spans 17 amino acids. The V gene end was trimmed by 5 bases and the J gene end by 0 bases; junction bases not matched to a gene: 9. CDR1 MDHEN and CDR2 SYDVKM come from the germline V gene. CDR3 DNA: TGTGCCAGCAGTCCCATTCTAGCGGGGCTAAGCACAGATACGCAGTATTTT. It is translated as CASSPILAGLSTDTQYF. The whole variable domain, remainder taken from reference TRBV28 and TRBJ2-3, is DVKVTQSSRYLVKRTGEKVFLECVQDMDHENMFWYRQDPGLGLRLIYFSYDVKMKEKGDIPEGYSVSREKKERFSLILESASTNQTSMYLCASSPILAGLSTDTQYFGPGTRLTVL.

V is TRBV7-2 and J is TRBJ2-3; D may be TRBD2 (5 bases). The germline V gene has CDR1 SGHTA and CDR2 FQGNSA. V shed 1 base and J shed 3 bases, with 11 bases lying between them. This CDR3 has 15 residues. The CDR3: CASSLVLRETDTQYF. In DNA, the CDR3 is TGTGCCAGCAGCTTAGTGTTAAGGGAGACAGATACGCAGTATTTT.

Written as DNA, the CDR3 is TGTGCCAGTAGTATCGGCAGGGGGAGTTTCTCTGGGGCCAACGTCCTGACTTTC. This codes for CASSIGRGSFSGANVLTF. This sequence joins TRBV19 and TRBJ2-6; 7 bases match TRBD1. This CDR3 region has 18 residues. Germline-derived CDR1 and CDR2 are LNHDA and SQIVND (reference sequence). V was clipped by 3 bases and J by 0 bases; unmatched bases: 8.

CDR3 DNA: TGCGCCAGCAGCCAAGATGGAGGACCTAACGGCTACACCTTC. Protein: CASSQDGGPNGYTF. V is TRBV4-1 and J is TRBJ1-2; D not certain. Trimming left V 0 bases short and J 8 bases short, with 13 bases between. Germline CDR1 MGHRA, CDR2 YSYEKL. The CDR3 is 14 residues long.

The chain combines TRBV4-3 with TRBJ2-5, with D perhaps matching TRBD1 (6 bases). V was clipped by 0 bases and J by 2 bases, with 13 bases between them. This CDR3 region has 16 residues. CDR1 and CDR2 from the germline V gene are LGHNA and YSLEER. The CDR3 is CASSQDWPGQQETQYF. The DNA for the CDR3 is TGCGCCAGCAGCCAAGATTGGCCAGGACAGCAAGAGACCCAGTACTTC.

The V call is TRBV18, the J call TRBJ2-1; TRBD1 agrees at 8 bases. The trim removed 5 bases at V and 9 bases at J, leaving 3 bases unmatched. Germline values: CDR1 KGHSH, CDR2 LQKENI. The CDR3 runs to 12 residues. The CDR3 sequence: CASSSTGGEQFF. CDR3 coding DNA: TGTGCCAGCTCATCAACAGGGGGTGAGCAGTTCTTC. The entire variable domain, with the rest obtained from reference TRBV18 and TRBJ2-1, is as follows: NAGVMQNPRHLVRRRGQEARLRCSPMKGHSHVYWYRQLPEEGLKFMVYLQKENIIDESGMPKERFSAEFPKEGPSILRIQQVVRGDSAAYFCASSSTGGEQFFGPGTRLTVL.